A single sample gave rise to the 14 T cell receptor beta chains below, sequenced in a study of human T cells and chemical hapten exposure (dated by TCRdb to the early 2020s). The meaning of the sample's time point label: patch test 2, 6 weeks after DPC sensitization. In light of the paper, this sample's treatment or condition label describes: therapeutic diphenylcyclopropenone sensitization with weekly scalp DPC. Preparation of the library involved RACE. The sequencing machine was a NextSeq 500. In TCRdb, the public reads were trimmed at Q25 with fastp and aligned with MiXCR, with productive beta chains retained. Rows are unified per CDR3 protein, each entry keeping the most common DNA and genes. The sample data list a few hundred thousand distinct CDR3 sequences, and over 6% of these were observed just once. About 6% of the sample belongs to the ten largest clones. The sample was whole blood, taken in connection with sensitization to the hapten diphenylcyclopropenone (DPC). These receptors originate from a woman younger than 35 with alopecia areata. Some clones in this sample may be carry-over from other donors' samples.

This clonotype has just a few counts. V and J are TRBV20-1 and TRBJ1-4; 8 bases map to TRBD1. V lost 6 bases and J lost 7; bases outside the gene matches: 10. This CDR3 has 14 amino acids. Looked up from germline, CDR1 is DFQATT and CDR2 is SNEGSKA (reference sequence). As DNA, the CDR3 is TGCAGTGCCGGACGCTGGACAGGGTCTGAAAAACTGTTTTTT. Its protein product is CSAGRWTGSEKLFF.

This clonotype was seen ten or more times. The CDR3 sequence is CASSQGAGNEQFF. The DNA for the CDR3 is TGCGCCAGCAGCCAGGGGGCGGGCAATGAGCAGTTCTTC. V and J are TRBV4-3 and TRBJ2-1; a weak D match, TRBD1 (6 bases). Germline CDR1 reads LGHNA; CDR2 reads YSLEER. V lost 3 bases, J lost 6 bases, and 9 bases lay in between. There are 13 residues in the CDR3.

This rearrangement joins TRBV7-3 to TRBJ2-1; D remains unclear. This CDR3 comprises 11 residues. Per the germline V gene, CDR1 is SGHTA and CDR2 is FQGTGA. Trimming shortened V by 4 bases and J by 10 bases, and 8 bases separated the two germline ends. The CDR3 sequence: CASSSGREQFF. As DNA, the CDR3 is TGTGCCAGCAGCTCAGGAAGGGAGCAGTTCTTC.

The chain employs TRBV4-3 and TRBJ2-2; tentative D call: TRBD2 (5 bases). Germline CDR1 LGHNA, CDR2 YSLEER. This CDR3 spans 15 amino acids. Deletions cut 3 bases from V and 5 bases from J, with 13 bases between. The DNA for the CDR3 is TGCGCCAGCAGCCATTTGAGGGCTGAAACCGGGGAGCTGTTTTTT. It translates to CASSHLRAETGELFF.

The chain joins TRBV2 to TRBJ2-1; no clear D gene. Trimming took 0 bases from V and 8 from J, leaving 8 bases between them. This CDR3 region has 13 residues. Germline CDR1 reads SNHLY; CDR2 reads FYNNEI. The CDR3, as DNA: TGTGCCAGCAGTGAAGCTGCCCCCGATGAGCAGTTCTTC. It translates to CASSEAAPDEQFF.

The chain joins TRBV7-6 to TRBJ2-2; no clear D gene. The CDR3 totals 17 residues. The V gene's germline CDR1 is SGHVS and CDR2 FNYEAQ. V lost 2 bases and J lost 3, with 16 bases in between. Here the CDR3 DNA reads TGTGCCAGCAGCTTATATTCGGGTGTATTGGACACCGGGGAGCTGTTTTTT. Translation gives CASSLYSGVLDTGELFF.

This clonotype came up a few times. This chain links TRBV5-1 with TRBJ2-5, with a possible D match to TRBD1 (6 bases). The germline CDR1 and CDR2 sequences are SGHRS and YFSETQ. The CDR3 has 15 residues. The V gene lost 0 bases and the J gene lost 4 bases, with 13 bases spanning the gap. The CDR3 reads CASSLGPQQGETQYF. In DNA, the CDR3 is TGCGCCAGCAGCTTGGGTCCCCAACAGGGAGAGACCCAGTACTTC.

This clonotype has a handful of counts. The DNA of the CDR3 is TGTGCCAGCAGCTCAAGCGGGAGGCCCGACTACGAGCAGTACTTC. Encoded protein: CASSSSGRPDYEQYF. The chain links TRBV7-9 to TRBJ2-7; 9 bases are a match to TRBD2. The CDR3 has 15 amino acids. The V and J ends lost 4 bases and 3 bases, in that order; junction bases with no gene match: 7. CDR1 is SEHNR and CDR2 is FQNEAQ in the germline V gene (reference sequence). Complete variable domain (other parts from reference TRBV7-9 and TRBJ2-7): DTGVSQNPRHKITKRGQNVTFRCDPISEHNRLYWYRQTLGQGPEFLTYFQNEAQLEKSRLLSDRFSAERPKGSFSTLEIQRTEQGDSAMYLCASSSSGRPDYEQYFGPGTRLTVT.

Many counts were recorded for this clonotype. V usage is TRBV11-2 and J usage is TRBJ2-2; D is ambiguous. The germline V gene encodes CDR1 SGHAT and CDR2 FQNNGV. Trimming removed 6 bases from V and 7 bases from J, with 9 bases in between. The CDR3 sequence is 12 residues long. The CDR3 nucleotides read TGTGCCAGCAGATCCCTCTACGGGGAGCTGTTTTTT. It codes for CASRSLYGELFF.

This clonotype occurred a few times. The chain links TRBV7-8 to TRBJ2-3; no clear D. Germline V gene sequence: CDR1 SGHVS, CDR2 FQNEAQ. The CDR3 has 17 residues. The V and J ends lost 2 bases and 6 bases respectively, with 21 bases between them. CDR3 region: CASSLLVVGILSDTQYF. The DNA of the CDR3 is TGTGCCAGCAGCTTATTAGTAGTGGGGATATTGTCGGATACGCAGTATTTT.

This clonotype was seen at least ten times. CDR3 nucleotides: TGTGCCAGCAGTTGGACAGGGGCCCCCAATGAGCAGTTCTTC. This codes for CASSWTGAPNEQFF. The V call is TRBV6-2 or TRBV6-3, the J call TRBJ2-1, with 9 nucleotides matching TRBD1. The junction had 4 bases not matched to a gene; V was cut back by 4 bases and J by 6 bases. CDR1 and CDR2 from the germline V gene are MNHEY and SVGEGT. This CDR3 spans 14 amino acids.

In the case of this clonotype: Relative to the germline gene, one junction end is altered; a read error may explain this. This chain connects TRBV20-1 to TRBJ2-5, with D maybe TRBD2 (6 bases). Per germline, CDR1 DFQATT and CDR2 SNEGSKA (reference sequence). This CDR3 contains 13 residues. The CDR3 protein is CSASATPGEIQYF. The DNA of the CDR3 is TGCAGTGCTTCGGCCACCCCGGGGGAGATCCAGTACTTC.

This clonotype has ten or more counts. This chain uses TRBV20-1 with TRBJ1-1, with a tentative D call TRBD1 (5 bases). The ends were cut back, 7 bases at V and 0 bases at J, with 12 bases in the middle. Germline lookup yields CDR1 DFQATT and CDR2 SNEGSKA (reference sequence). This CDR3 spans 13 amino acids. CDR3 region: CSGKGTMNTEAFF. The CDR3 DNA follows: TGCAGTGGTAAAGGGACCATGAACACTGAAGCTTTCTTT.

Only a few counts were recorded for this clonotype. The genes are TRBV7-9 and TRBJ2-7; tentative D call: TRBD2 (6 bases). The ends were cut back, 1 base at V and 5 bases at J, with 9 bases in the middle. Germline V gene lookup returns CDR1 SEHNR and CDR2 FQNEAQ (reference sequence). The CDR3 covers 13 residues. DNA of the CDR3: TGTGCCAGCAGCTTAGATTCGGGGGACGAGCAGTACTTC. It is translated as CASSLDSGDEQYF.